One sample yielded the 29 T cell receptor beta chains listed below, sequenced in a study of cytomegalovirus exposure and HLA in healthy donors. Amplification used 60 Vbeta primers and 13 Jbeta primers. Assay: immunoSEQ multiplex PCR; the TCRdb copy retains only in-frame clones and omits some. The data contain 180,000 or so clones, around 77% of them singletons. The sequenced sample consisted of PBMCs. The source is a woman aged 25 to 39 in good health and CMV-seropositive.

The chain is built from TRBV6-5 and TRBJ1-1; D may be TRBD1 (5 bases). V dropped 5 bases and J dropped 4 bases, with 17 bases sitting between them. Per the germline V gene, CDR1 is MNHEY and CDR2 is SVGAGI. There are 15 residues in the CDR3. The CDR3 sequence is CASSPLGGFATEAFF. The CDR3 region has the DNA TGTGCCAGCAGTCCCCTCGGGGGTTTCGCCACTGAAGCTTTCTTT.

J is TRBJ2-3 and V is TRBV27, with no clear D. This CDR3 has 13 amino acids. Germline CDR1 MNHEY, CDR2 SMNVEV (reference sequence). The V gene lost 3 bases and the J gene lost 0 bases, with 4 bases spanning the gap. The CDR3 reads CASSFVSTDTQYF. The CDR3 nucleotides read TGTGCCAGCAGTTTTGTAAGCACAGATACGCAGTATTTT.

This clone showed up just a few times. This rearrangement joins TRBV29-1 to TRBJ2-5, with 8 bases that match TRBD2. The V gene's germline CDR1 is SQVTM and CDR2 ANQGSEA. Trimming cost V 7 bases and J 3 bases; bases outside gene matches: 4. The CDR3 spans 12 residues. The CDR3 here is CSAREGEETQYF. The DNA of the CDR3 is TGCAGCGCCCGGGAGGGGGAAGAGACCCAGTACTTC.

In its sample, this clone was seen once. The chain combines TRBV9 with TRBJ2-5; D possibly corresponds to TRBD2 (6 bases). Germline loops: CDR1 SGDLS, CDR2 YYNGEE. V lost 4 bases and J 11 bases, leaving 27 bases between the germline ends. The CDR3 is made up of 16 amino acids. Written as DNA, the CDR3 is TGTGCCAGCAGCCCACTAATGCTTACTAGGCCGGGAGAGCAGTACTTC. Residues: CASSPLMLTRPGEQYF.

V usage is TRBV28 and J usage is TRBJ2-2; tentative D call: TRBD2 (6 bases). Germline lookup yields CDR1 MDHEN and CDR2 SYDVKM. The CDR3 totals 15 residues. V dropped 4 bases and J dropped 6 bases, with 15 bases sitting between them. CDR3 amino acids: CASSSHLDYPGELFF. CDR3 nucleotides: TGTGCCAGCAGTTCCCACTTGGACTATCCCGGGGAGCTGTTTTTT.

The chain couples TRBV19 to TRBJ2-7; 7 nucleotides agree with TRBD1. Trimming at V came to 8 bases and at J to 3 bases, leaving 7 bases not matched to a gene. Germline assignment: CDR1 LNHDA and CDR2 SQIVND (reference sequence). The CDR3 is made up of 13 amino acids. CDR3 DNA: TGTGCCAGTTCGGGACAGTCGAGCTACGAGCAGTACTTC. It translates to CASSGQSSYEQYF.

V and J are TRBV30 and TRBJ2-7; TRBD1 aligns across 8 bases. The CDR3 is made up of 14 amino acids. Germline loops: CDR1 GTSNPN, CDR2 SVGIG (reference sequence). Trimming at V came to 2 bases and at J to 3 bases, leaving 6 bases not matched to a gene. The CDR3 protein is CAWSHPGGIYEQYF. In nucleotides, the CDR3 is TGTGCCTGGAGTCACCCAGGGGGCATCTACGAGCAGTACTTC.

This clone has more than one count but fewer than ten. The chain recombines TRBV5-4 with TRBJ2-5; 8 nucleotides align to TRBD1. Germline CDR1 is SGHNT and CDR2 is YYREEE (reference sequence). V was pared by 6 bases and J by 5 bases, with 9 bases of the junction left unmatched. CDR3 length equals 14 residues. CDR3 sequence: CASTQDRAYETQYF. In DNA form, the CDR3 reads TGTGCCAGCACCCAGGACAGGGCGTACGAGACCCAGTACTTC.

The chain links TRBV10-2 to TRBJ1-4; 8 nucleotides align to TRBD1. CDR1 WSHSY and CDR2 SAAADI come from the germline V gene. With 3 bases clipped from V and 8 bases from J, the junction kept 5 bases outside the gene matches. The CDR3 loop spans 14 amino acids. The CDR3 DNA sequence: TGCGCCAGCAGTGATTTACAGGGGGAAGAAAAACTGTTTTTT. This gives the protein CASSDLQGEEKLFF.

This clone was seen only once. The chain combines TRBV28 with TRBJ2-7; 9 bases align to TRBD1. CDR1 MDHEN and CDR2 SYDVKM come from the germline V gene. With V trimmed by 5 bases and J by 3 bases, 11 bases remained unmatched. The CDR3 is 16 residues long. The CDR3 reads CASSPITGGAVYEQYF. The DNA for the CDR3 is TGTGCCAGCAGTCCGATAACAGGGGGCGCGGTCTACGAGCAGTACTTC.

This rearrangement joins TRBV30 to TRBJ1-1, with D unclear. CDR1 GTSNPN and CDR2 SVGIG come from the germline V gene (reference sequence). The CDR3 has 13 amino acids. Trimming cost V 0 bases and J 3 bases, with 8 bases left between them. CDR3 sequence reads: CAWSVRLDTEAFF. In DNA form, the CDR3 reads TGTGCCTGGAGTGTACGGTTAGACACTGAAGCTTTCTTT.

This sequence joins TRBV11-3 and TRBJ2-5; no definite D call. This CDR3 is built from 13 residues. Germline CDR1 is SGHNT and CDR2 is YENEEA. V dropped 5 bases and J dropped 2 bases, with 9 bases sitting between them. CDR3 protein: CASSATWQETQYF. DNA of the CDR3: TGTGCCAGCAGCGCTACTTGGCAAGAGACCCAGTACTTC.

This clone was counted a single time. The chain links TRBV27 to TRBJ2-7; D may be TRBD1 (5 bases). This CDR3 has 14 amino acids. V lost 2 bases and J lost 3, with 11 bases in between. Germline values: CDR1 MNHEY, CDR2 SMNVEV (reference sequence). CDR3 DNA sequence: TGTGCCAGCAGTTTACTCGGACAAAACTACGAGCAGTACTTC. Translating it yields CASSLLGQNYEQYF.

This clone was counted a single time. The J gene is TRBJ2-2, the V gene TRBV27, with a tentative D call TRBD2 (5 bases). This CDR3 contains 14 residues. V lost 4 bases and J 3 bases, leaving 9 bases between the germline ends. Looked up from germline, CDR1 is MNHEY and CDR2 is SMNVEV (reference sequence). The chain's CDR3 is CASSWRRYTGELFF. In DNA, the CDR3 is TGTGCCAGCAGTTGGAGGAGATACACCGGGGAGCTGTTTTTT.

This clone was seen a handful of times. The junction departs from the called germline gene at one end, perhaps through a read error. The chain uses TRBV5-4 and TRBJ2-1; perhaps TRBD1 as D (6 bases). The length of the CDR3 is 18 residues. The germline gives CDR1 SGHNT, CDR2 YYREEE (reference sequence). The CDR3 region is CASSQDRTGHFGYNEQFF. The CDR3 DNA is TGCGCCAGCAGCCAAGATAGAACGGGACATTTTGGCTACAATGAGCAGTTCTTC.

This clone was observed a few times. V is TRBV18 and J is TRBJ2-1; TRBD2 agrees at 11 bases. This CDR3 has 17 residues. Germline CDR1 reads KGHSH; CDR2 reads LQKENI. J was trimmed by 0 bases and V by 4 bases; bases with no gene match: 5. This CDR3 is CASSRYTSGSSYNEQFF. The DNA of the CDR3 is TGTGCCAGCTCACGATATACTAGCGGGAGCTCCTACAATGAGCAGTTCTTC.

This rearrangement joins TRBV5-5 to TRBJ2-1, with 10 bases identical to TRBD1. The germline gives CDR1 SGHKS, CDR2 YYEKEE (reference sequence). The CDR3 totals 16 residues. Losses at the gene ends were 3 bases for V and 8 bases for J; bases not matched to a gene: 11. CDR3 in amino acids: CASSSYRQGARDEQFF. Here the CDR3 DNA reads TGTGCCAGCAGCTCGTATAGACAGGGGGCGCGGGATGAGCAGTTCTTC.

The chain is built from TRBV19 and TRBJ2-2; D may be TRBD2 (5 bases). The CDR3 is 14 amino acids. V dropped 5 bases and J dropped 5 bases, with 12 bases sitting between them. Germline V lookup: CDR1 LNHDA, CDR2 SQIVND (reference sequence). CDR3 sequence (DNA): TGTGCCAGTAGTCCAAGAGGGCGAACCGGGGAGCTGTTTTTT. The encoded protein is CASSPRGRTGELFF.

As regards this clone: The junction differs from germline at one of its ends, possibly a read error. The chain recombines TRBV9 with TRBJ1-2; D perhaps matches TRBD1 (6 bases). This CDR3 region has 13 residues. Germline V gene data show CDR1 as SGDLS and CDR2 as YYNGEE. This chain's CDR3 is CVSSPSGDYGYTF. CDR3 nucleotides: TGTGTCAGCAGCCCGTCAGGGGATTATGGCTACACCTTC.

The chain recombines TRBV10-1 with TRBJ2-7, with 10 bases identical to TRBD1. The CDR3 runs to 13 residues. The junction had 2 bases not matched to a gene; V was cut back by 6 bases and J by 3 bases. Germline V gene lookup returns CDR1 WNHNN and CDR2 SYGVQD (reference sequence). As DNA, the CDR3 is TGCGCCAGCAGCGGGGACAGGGGCTACGAGCAGTACTTC. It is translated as CASSGDRGYEQYF.

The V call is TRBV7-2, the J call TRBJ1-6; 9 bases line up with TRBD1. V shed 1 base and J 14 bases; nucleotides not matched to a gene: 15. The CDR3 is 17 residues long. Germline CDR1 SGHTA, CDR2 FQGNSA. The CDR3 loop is CASSLGGQGRVWGTLHF. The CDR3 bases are TGTGCCAGCAGCTTAGGGGGACAGGGAAGAGTTTGGGGCACCCTCCACTTT.

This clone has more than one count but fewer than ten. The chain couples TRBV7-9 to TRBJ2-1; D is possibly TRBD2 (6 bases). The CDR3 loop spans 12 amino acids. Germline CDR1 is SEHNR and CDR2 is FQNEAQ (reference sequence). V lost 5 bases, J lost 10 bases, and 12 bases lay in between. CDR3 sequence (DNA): TGTGCCAGCAGCGCCAGACTAGTAGAGCAGTTCTTC. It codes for CASSARLVEQFF.

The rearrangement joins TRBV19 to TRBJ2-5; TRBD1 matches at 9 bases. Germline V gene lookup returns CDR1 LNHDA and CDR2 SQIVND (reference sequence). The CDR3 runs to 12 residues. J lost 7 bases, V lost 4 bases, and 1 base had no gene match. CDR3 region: CASSRQGGTQYF. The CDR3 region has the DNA TGTGCCAGTAGTAGACAGGGGGGGACCCAGTACTTC.

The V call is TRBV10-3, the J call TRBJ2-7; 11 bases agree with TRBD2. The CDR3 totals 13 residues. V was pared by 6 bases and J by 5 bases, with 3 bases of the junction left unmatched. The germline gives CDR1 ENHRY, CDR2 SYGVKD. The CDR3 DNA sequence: TGTGCCATCAGGAAGACTAGCGGGGACGAGCAGTACTTC. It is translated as CAIRKTSGDEQYF.

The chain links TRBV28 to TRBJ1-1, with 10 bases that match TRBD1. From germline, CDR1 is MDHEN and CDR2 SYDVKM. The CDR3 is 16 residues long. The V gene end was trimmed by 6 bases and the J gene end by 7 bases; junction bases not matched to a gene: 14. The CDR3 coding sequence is TGTGCCAGCAGCGGGGACAGGGGTTGGGGGGTCGGTGAAGCTTTCTTT. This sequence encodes CASSGDRGWGVGEAFF. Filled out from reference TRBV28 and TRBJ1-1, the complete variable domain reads DVKVTQSSRYLVKRTGEKVFLECVQDMDHENMFWYRQDPGLGLRLIYFSYDVKMKEKGDIPEGYSVSREKKERFSLILESASTNQTSMYLCASSGDRGWGVGEAFFGQGTRLTVV.

CDR3 loop: CASSLWTGANEQFF. The CDR3 DNA follows: TGTGCCAGCAGTTTGTGGACAGGGGCCAATGAGCAGTTCTTC. The chain recombines TRBV27 with TRBJ2-1; 9 nucleotides agree with TRBD1. After removal of 3 bases from V and 6 bases from J, the junction contained 3 bases not matched to a gene. The CDR3 is made up of 14 amino acids. Germline assignment: CDR1 MNHEY and CDR2 SMNVEV (reference sequence).

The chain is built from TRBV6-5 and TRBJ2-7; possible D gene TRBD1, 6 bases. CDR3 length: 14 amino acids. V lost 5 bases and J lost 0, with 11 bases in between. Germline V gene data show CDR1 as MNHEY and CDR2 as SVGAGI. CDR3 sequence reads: CASSRTDNSYEQYF. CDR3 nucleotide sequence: TGTGCCAGCAGTCGGACAGATAACTCCTACGAGCAGTACTTC.

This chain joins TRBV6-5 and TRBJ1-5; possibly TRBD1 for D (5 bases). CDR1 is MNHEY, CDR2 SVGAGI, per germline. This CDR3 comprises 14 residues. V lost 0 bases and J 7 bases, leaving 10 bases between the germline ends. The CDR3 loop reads CASSYSAGRQPQHF. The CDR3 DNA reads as TGTGCCAGCAGTTACTCGGCAGGGCGGCAGCCCCAGCATTTT.

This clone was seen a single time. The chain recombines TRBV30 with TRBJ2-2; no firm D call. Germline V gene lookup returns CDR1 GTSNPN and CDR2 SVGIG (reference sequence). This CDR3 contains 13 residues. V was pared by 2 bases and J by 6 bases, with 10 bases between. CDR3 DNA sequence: TGTGCCTGGAGTCTGTTGAGGTCCGGGGAGCTGTTTTTT. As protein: CAWSLLRSGELFF.